The 11 T cell receptor beta chains given below trace back to one sample, sequenced in a study of shared clonotypes between healthy human individuals. TCRdb keeps only in-frame clones here, not all; method: immunoSEQ multiplex PCR. The data hold nearly 2 million clones, with about 95% observed a single time. CD45RO negativity and positive selection for CCR7 defined naive CD8 cells, a population that excluded terminally differentiated effector memory CD45RA+ cells. The sequenced sample was naive CD8+ T cells sorted from blood. These TCRs come from a man aged 18-30 years in good health.

The V gene is TRBV5-6, the J gene TRBJ2-1; TRBD1 or TRBD2 may be the D gene (6 bases each). CDR1 and CDR2 (germline): SGHDT, YYEEEE. The CDR3 runs 15 residues. The V and J ends lost 0 bases and 5 bases respectively, with 12 bases between them. CDR3 loop: CASSLDGGLHNEQFF. CDR3 coding DNA: TGTGCCAGCAGCTTGGATGGGGGGCTTCACAATGAGCAGTTCTTC.

This sequence joins TRBV4-3 and TRBJ2-2; 10 nucleotides agree with TRBD2. CDR3 length: 17 residues. The V gene end was trimmed by 0 bases and the J gene end by 5 bases; junction bases not matched to a gene: 6. Germline CDR1 and CDR2: LGHNA and YSLEER. The CDR3 spells CASSQEASGSFTGELFF. CDR3 DNA sequence: TGCGCCAGCAGCCAAGAGGCTAGCGGGAGTTTTACCGGGGAGCTGTTTTTT.

The CDR3 sequence: CASSDADREGNYGYTF. The CDR3, as DNA: TGTGCCAGCAGTGACGCGGACAGGGAGGGAAACTATGGCTACACCTTC. The chain uses TRBV6-4 and TRBJ1-2; 8 bases are shared with TRBD1. The germline V gene has CDR1 MRHNA and CDR2 SNTAGT. The CDR3 sequence is 16 residues long. J gave up 2 bases and V 2 bases, and 7 bases lay outside the gene matches.

The sample holds a few counts of this clone. The chain employs TRBV29-1 and TRBJ1-1, with unresolved D. The CDR3 has 10 amino acids. The V end lost 7 bases, the J end lost 3 bases, and 6 bases lay between the germline ends. Germline lookup yields CDR1 SQVTM and CDR2 ANQGSEA. The CDR3: CSAIDTEAFF. CDR3 bases: TGCAGCGCAATTGACACTGAAGCTTTCTTT.

This clone was counted once. J is TRBJ2-1 and V is TRBV5-6; no clear D. V was trimmed by 0 bases and J by 1 base, leaving 11 bases between them. Germline CDR1 SGHDT, CDR2 YYEEEE. The length of the CDR3 is 16 residues. The CDR3, as DNA: TGTGCCAGCAGCTTGGTGGCGGAGTCTTCCTACAATGAGCAGTTCTTC. Translating it yields CASSLVAESSYNEQFF.

The V call is TRBV10-1, the J call TRBJ2-7; 8 positions agree with TRBD1. V gave up 9 bases and J gave up 6 bases; unmatched junction bases: 10. CDR1 is WNHNN and CDR2 is SYGVQD in the germline V gene (reference sequence). This CDR3 has 13 amino acids. As DNA, the CDR3 is TGCGCCAGTTCAGCCGGGACAGGCACCGAGCAGTACTTC. As protein: CASSAGTGTEQYF.

This clone was observed once. V usage is TRBV2 and J usage is TRBJ2-7, with 13 bases fitting TRBD2. Germline CDR1 SNHLY, CDR2 FYNNEI. V dropped 4 bases and J dropped 4; count of bases not matched to a gene: 7. The CDR3 is 16 amino acids. CDR3 coding DNA: TGTGCCAGCAGTGCCGATGGACTAGCGGGAGTTTACGAGCAGTACTTC. As protein: CASSADGLAGVYEQYF.

The V call is TRBV7-8, the J call TRBJ2-2; 9 bases line up with TRBD1. In germline, CDR1 is SGHVS, CDR2 FQNEAQ. V lost 5 bases and J lost 3; bases outside the gene matches: 7. There are 16 residues in the CDR3. The DNA of the CDR3 is TGTGCCAGCAGCCACGGGACAGGGAGAGACACCGGGGAGCTGTTTTTT. Its protein product is CASSHGTGRDTGELFF.

This clone was observed a handful of times. The V call is TRBV15, the J call TRBJ1-1; D not certain. The V gene lost 8 bases and the J gene lost 0 bases, with 7 bases spanning the gap. There are 12 residues in the CDR3. The germline V gene encodes CDR1 LNHNV and CDR2 YYDKDF (reference sequence). CDR3 DNA sequence: TGTGCCACCCGACTCCTGAACACTGAAGCTTTCTTT. Protein product: CATRLLNTEAFF.

Regarding this clone: This CDR3 is also generated by other DNA sequences in the sample. The V and J genes are TRBV11-2 and TRBJ2-7, with 8 bases that match TRBD1. The CDR3 is 12 residues long. Germline CDR1 is SGHAT and CDR2 is FQNNGV. The junction had 1 base not matched to a gene; V was cut back by 5 bases and J by 4 bases. CDR3 bases: TGTGCCAGCAGCCAGGGGGCTTACGAGCAGTACTTC. Protein product: CASSQGAYEQYF.

V gene TRBV29-1 combines with J gene TRBJ1-2; D uncertain. V was trimmed by 3 bases and J by 5 bases, leaving 19 bases between them. The germline gives CDR1 SQVTM, CDR2 ANQGSEA. The CDR3 runs 15 residues. The CDR3 bases are TGCAGCGTTGATCCTCCCGGACTTCTCGGGTATGGCTACACCTTC. Translation: CSVDPPGLLGYGYTF.